The 14 T cell receptor beta chains reported below all come from one sample, sequenced in a study of chemoradiotherapy in HPV16-positive cancers. Generated by immunoSEQ multiplex PCR, the TCRdb table keeps only in-frame clones and is missing some. The sample has about 3,000 clones, approximately 86% seen once; the top ten hold more than 10%. This specimen was blood, taken from a patient who underwent chemoradiotherapy. The receptors stem from a human donor with HPV-associated anogenital cancer.

The V call is TRBV2, the J call TRBJ2-5; a weak D match, TRBD2 (5 bases). V gave up 7 bases and J gave up 5 bases, with 11 bases separating them. CDR1 is SNHLY and CDR2 is FYNNEI in the germline V gene. This CDR3 has 12 residues. For the CDR3, the DNA is TGTGCCAGCACCTCGACGGGGGAGACCCAGTACTTC. Protein: CASTSTGETQYF.

This chain joins TRBV19 and TRBJ1-6; the D is unclear. The CDR3 extends over 17 amino acids. CDR1 and CDR2 from the germline V gene are LNHDA and SQIVND (reference sequence). V lost 7 bases and J lost 1, with 17 bases in between. CDR3 in amino acids: CASTRGMGSSYNSPLHF. The CDR3 DNA sequence: TGTGCCAGTACTAGAGGAATGGGGTCGTCCTATAATTCACCCCTCCACTTT.

The chain recombines TRBV5-6 with TRBJ2-3; D is possibly TRBD1 (6 bases). Germline CDR1 reads SGHDT; CDR2 reads YYEEEE. V was cut by 3 bases and J by 5 bases, with 13 bases left in between. The CDR3 contains 14 residues. CDR3 bases: TGTGCCAGCAGCTGGACAGTTTCGGGAGATACGCAGTATTTT. It codes for CASSWTVSGDTQYF.

The chain links TRBV6-5 to TRBJ2-1, with 9 bases aligning to TRBD2. Germline CDR1 is MNHEY and CDR2 is SVGAGI. V lost 5 bases and J lost 8; bases outside the gene matches: 7. The CDR3 has 14 residues. The CDR3 sequence is CASSQGTSFYEQFF. The CDR3 DNA follows: TGTGCCAGCAGTCAGGGGACTAGCTTCTATGAGCAGTTCTTC.

The rearrangement links TRBV20-1 to TRBJ2-7, with D uncertain. The germline gives CDR1 DFQATT, CDR2 SNEGSKA (reference sequence). The CDR3 totals 11 residues. V lost 7 bases, J lost 6 bases, and 13 bases lay in between. In DNA form, the CDR3 reads TGCAGTGTTGATGGGCCGGGCGAGCAGTACTTC. Amino acids: CSVDGPGEQYF.

The chain couples TRBV13 to TRBJ1-1; possible D gene TRBD1, 5 bases. CDR1 and CDR2 from the germline V gene are PRHDT and FYEKMQ (reference sequence). The CDR3 covers 13 residues. Trimming took 4 bases from V and 1 from J, leaving 7 bases between them. The CDR3 DNA sequence: TGTGCCAGCAGCTGGGGGGAGAACACTGAAGCTTTCTTT. Its translation is CASSWGENTEAFF.

The chain carries TRBV30 and TRBJ1-1; TRBD1 matches at 8 bases. The CDR3 sequence is 14 residues long. Germline loops: CDR1 GTSNPN, CDR2 SVGIG (reference sequence). J was trimmed by 4 bases and V by 2 bases; bases with no gene match: 6. Here the CDR3 reads CAWSQGARVTEAFF. CDR3 in DNA: TGTGCCTGGAGTCAGGGGGCGCGGGTCACTGAAGCTTTCTTT.

This clone came up a few times. This chain links TRBV2 with TRBJ2-5, with 7 bases fitting TRBD1. Trimming removed 6 bases from V and 5 bases from J; junction bases left unmatched: 3. CDR3 length equals 12 residues. Germline V gene lookup returns CDR1 SNHLY and CDR2 FYNNEI. CDR3: CASRTTGETQYF. CDR3 DNA: TGTGCCAGCAGAACGACAGGGGAGACCCAGTACTTC.

The chain links TRBV6-8 to TRBJ2-1; the D gene is possibly TRBD2 (5 bases). Deletions cut 2 bases from V and 9 bases from J, with 5 bases between. The CDR3 is 11 residues long. Germline loops: CDR1 MNHGY, CDR2 SAAAGT. The CDR3 region has the DNA TGTGCCAGCAGTTACGAGGGTGAGCAGTTCTTC. Its protein product is CASSYEGEQFF.

Points on this clone: This CDR3 is also generated by other DNA sequences in the sample. The chain is built from TRBV7-9 and TRBJ1-2; 8 bases match TRBD1. With V trimmed by 1 base and J by 0 bases, 7 bases remained unmatched. The CDR3 contains 17 residues. CDR1 and CDR2 (germline): SEHNR, FQNEAQ (reference sequence). CDR3 protein: CASSLGQGAGTNYGYTF. For the CDR3, the DNA is TGTGCCAGCAGCTTAGGCCAGGGGGCTGGAACTAACTATGGCTACACCTTC.

Comments on this clone: Other DNA sequences in this sample translate to the same CDR3. The chain employs TRBV27 and TRBJ1-2, with TRBD1 identical over 7 bases. The CDR3 loop spans 14 amino acids. From germline, CDR1 is MNHEY and CDR2 SMNVEV (reference sequence). Unmatched junction bases numbered 5, after V lost 5 bases and J lost 2 bases. CDR3 amino acids: CASSGTELNYGYTF. CDR3 nucleotide sequence: TGTGCCAGCAGTGGGACAGAACTGAACTATGGCTACACCTTC.

The chain links TRBV15 to TRBJ2-2, with no clear D. The germline gives CDR1 LNHNV, CDR2 YYDKDF (reference sequence). V shed 3 bases and J shed 1 base, with 3 bases lying between them. The CDR3 extends over 13 amino acids. CDR3 coding DNA: TGTGCCACCAGCAGGGAGAACACCGGGGAGCTGTTTTTT. Encoded protein: CATSRENTGELFF.

This clone has only one observation. The rearrangement uses TRBV6-5 and TRBJ1-6; D may be TRBD1 (5 bases). The CDR3 is 14 residues long. Trimming took 5 bases from V and 8 from J, leaving 13 bases between them. CDR1 is MNHEY, CDR2 SVGAGI, per germline. For the CDR3, the DNA is TGTGCCAGCAGTCCAGGGATGTGGGATTCACCCCTCCACTTT. This sequence encodes CASSPGMWDSPLHF.

The rearrangement joins TRBV19 to TRBJ1-3, with TRBD1 matching 7 bases. The CDR3 extends over 14 amino acids. Germline CDR1 LNHDA, CDR2 SQIVND (reference sequence). The V gene end was trimmed by 8 bases and the J gene end by 0 bases; junction bases not matched to a gene: 4. Here the CDR3 reads CASRDSNSGNTIYF. The DNA of the CDR3 is TGTGCCAGTCGGGACAGCAACTCTGGAAACACCATATATTTT.